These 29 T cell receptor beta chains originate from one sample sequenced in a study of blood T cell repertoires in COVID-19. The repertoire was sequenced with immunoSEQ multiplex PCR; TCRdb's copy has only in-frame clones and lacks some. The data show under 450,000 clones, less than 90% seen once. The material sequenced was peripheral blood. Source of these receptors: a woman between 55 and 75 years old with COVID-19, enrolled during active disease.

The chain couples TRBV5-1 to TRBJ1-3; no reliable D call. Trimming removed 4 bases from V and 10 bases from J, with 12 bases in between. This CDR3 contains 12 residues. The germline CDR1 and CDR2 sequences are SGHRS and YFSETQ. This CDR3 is CASSPVSRTIYF. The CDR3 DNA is TGCGCCAGCAGCCCCGTGAGCCGTACCATATATTTT.

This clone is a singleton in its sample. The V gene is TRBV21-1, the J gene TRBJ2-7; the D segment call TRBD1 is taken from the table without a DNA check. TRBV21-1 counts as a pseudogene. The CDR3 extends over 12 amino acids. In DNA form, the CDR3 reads TGTGCCAGCAGCAAAAGGACAATCAAGCAGTACTTC. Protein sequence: CASSKRTIKQYF.

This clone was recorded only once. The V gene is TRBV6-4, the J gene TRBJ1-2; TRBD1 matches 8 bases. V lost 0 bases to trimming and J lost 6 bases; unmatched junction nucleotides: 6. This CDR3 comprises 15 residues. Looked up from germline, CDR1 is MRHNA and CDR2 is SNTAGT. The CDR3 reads CASSDSARGQHGYTF. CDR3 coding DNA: TGTGCCAGCAGTGACTCGGCCAGGGGGCAACATGGCTACACCTTC.

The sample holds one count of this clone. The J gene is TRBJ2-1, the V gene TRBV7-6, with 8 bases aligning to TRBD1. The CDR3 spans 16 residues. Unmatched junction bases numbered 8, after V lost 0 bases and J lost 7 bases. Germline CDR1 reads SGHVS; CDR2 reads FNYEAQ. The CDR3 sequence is CASSLAGQGEKNEQFF. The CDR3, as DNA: TGTGCCAGCAGCTTAGCCGGACAGGGCGAGAAAAATGAGCAGTTCTTC.

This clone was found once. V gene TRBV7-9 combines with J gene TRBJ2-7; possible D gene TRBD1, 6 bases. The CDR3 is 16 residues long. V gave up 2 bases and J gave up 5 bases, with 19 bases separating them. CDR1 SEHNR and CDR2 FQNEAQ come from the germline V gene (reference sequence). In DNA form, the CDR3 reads TGTGCCAGCAGCTTACTCAACGAGAACAGGGTGAACGAGCAGTACTTC. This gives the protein CASSLLNENRVNEQYF.

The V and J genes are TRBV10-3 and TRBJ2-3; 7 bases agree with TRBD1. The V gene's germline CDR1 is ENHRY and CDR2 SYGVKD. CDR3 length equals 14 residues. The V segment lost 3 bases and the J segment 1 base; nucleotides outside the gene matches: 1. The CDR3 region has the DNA TGTGCCATCAGTGAAGGGACAGGCACAGATACGCAGTATTTT. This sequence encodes CAISEGTGTDTQYF.

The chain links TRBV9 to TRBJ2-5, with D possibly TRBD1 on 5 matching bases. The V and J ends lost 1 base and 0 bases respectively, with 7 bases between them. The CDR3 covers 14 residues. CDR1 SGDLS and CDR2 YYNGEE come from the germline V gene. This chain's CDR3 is CASSVLTDQETQYF. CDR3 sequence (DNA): TGTGCCAGCAGCGTACTGACAGACCAAGAGACCCAGTACTTC.

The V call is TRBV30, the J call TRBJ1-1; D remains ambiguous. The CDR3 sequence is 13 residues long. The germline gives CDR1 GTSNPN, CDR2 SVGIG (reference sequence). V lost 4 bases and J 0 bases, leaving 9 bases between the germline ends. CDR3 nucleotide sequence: TGTGCCTGGACGACTATAATGAACACTGAAGCTTTCTTT. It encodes CAWTTIMNTEAFF.

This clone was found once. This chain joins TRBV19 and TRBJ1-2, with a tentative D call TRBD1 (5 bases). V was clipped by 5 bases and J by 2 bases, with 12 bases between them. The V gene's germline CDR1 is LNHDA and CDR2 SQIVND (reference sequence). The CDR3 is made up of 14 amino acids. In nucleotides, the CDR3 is TGTGCCAGTAGTTATGCAGGGCGAAACTATGGCTACACCTTC. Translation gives CASSYAGRNYGYTF. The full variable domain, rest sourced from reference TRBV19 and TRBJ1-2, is DGGITQSPKYLFRKEGQNVTLSCEQNLNHDAMYWYRQDPGQGLRLIYYSQIVNDFQKGDIAEGYSVSREKKESFPLTVTSAQKNPTAFYLCASSYAGRNYGYTFGSGTRLTVV.

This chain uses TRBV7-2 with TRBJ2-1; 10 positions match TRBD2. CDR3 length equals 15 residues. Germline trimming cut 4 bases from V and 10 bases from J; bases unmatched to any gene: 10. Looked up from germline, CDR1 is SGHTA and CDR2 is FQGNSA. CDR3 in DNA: TGTGCCAGCAGCTCCCGACTAGCGGGTCAACTCGAGCAGTTCTTC. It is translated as CASSSRLAGQLEQFF.

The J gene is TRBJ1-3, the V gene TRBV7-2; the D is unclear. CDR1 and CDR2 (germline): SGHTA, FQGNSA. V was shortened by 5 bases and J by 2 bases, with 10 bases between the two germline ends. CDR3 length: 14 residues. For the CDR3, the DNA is TGTGCCAGCAGCGCCGCTATGACTGGAAACACCATATATTTT. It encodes CASSAAMTGNTIYF.

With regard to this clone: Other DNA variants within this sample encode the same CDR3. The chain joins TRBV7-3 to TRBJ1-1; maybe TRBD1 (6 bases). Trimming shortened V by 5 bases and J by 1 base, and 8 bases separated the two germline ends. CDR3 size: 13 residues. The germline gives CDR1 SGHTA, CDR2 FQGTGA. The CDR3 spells CASSLDRNTEAFF. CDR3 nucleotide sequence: TGTGCCAGCAGCCTGGACAGGAACACTGAAGCTTTCTTT.

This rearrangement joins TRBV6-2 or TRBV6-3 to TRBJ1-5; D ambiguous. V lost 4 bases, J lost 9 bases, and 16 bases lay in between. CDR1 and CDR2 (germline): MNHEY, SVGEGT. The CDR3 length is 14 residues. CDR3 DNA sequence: TGTGCCAGCAGTTTTTTCCTCAACCTCGGGCCCCAGCATTTT. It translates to CASSFFLNLGPQHF.

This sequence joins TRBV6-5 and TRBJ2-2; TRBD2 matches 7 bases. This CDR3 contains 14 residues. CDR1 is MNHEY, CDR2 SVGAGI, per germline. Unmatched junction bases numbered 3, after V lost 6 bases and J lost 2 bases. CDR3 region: CASRRGSNTGELFF. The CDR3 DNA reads TGTGCCAGCAGGCGGGGGTCTAACACCGGGGAGCTGTTTTTT.

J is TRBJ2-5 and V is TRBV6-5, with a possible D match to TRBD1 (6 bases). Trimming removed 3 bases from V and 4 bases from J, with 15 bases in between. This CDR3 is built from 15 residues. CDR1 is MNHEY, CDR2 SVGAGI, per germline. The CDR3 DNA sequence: TGTGCCAGCAGTTATCTCAGGGGATCAGGAGAGACCCAGTACTTC. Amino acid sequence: CASSYLRGSGETQYF.

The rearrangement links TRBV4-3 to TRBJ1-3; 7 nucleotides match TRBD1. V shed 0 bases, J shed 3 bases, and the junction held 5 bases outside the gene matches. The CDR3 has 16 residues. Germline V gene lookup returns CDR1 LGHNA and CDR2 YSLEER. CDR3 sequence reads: CASSQDRAGGGNTIYF. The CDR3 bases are TGCGCCAGCAGCCAAGATCGGGCAGGGGGTGGAAACACCATATATTTT.

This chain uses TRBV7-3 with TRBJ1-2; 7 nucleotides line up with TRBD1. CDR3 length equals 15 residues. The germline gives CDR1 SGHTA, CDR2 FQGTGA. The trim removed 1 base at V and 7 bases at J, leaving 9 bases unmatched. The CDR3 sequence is CASSLNPGGLSGYTF. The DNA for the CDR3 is TGTGCCAGCAGCTTAAATCCAGGGGGTCTATCTGGCTACACCTTC.

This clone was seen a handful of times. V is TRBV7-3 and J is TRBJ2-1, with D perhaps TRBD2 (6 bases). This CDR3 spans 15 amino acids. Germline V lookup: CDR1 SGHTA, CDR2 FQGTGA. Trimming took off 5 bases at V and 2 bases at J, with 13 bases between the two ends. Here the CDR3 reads CASSPGGEPYNEQFF. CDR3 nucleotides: TGTGCCAGCAGCCCTGGCGGGGAACCCTACAATGAGCAGTTCTTC.

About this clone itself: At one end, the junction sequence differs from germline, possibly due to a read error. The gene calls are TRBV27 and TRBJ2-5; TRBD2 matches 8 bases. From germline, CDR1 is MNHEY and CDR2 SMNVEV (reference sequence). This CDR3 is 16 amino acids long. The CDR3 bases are TGTGCCAGCAGTCTATCGGGGGGGTATAGACAAGAGACCCAGTACTTC. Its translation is CASSLSGGYRQETQYF.

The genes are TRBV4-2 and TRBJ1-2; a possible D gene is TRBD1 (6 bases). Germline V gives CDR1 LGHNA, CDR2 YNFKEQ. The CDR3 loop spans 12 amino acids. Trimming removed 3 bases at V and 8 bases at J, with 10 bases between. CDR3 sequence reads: CASSQGAGGYTF. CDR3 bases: TGTGCCAGCAGCCAGGGGGCAGGAGGCTACACCTTC.

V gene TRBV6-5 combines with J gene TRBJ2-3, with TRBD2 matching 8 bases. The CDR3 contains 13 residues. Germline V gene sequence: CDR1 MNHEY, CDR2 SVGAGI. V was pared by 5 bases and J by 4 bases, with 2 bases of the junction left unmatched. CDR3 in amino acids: CASSSGGADTQYF. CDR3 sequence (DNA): TGTGCCAGCAGTAGCGGGGGCGCAGATACGCAGTATTTT.

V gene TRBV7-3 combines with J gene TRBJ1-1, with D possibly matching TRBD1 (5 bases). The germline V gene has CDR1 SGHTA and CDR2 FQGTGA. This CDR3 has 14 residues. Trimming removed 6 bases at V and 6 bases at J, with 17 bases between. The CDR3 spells CASRVGPSGAEAFF. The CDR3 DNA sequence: TGTGCCAGCAGGGTGGGACCCTCGGGAGCTGAAGCTTTCTTT.

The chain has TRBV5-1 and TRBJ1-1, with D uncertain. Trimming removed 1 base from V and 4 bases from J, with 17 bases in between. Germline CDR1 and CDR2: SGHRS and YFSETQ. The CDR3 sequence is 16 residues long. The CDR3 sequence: CASSLNAGVVGTEAFF. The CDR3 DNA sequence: TGCGCCAGCAGCTTGAATGCAGGCGTGGTAGGCACTGAAGCTTTCTTT.

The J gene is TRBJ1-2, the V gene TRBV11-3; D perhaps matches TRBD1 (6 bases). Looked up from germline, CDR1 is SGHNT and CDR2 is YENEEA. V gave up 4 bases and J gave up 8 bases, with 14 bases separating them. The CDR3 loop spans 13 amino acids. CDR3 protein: CASSSEQGLGYTF. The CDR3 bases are TGTGCCAGCAGCTCGGAACAGGGCTTGGGCTACACCTTC. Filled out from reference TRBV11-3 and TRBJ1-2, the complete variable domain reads EAGVVQSPRYKIIEKKQPVAFWCNPISGHNTLYWYLQNLGQGPELLIRYENEEAVDDSQLPKDRFSAERLKGVDSTLKIQPAELGDSAVYLCASSSEQGLGYTFGSGTRLTVV.

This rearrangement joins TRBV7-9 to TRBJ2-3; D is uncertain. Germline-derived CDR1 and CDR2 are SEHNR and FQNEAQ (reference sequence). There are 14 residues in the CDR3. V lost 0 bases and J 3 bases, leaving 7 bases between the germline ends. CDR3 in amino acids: CASSLASPTDTQYF. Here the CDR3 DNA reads TGTGCCAGCAGCTTAGCGAGTCCTACAGATACGCAGTATTTT.

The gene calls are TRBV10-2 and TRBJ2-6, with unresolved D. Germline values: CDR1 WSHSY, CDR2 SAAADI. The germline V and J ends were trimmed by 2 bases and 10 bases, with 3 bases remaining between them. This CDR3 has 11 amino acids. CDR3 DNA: TGCGCCAGCAGTGAGCCTAACGTCCTGACTTTC. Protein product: CASSEPNVLTF.

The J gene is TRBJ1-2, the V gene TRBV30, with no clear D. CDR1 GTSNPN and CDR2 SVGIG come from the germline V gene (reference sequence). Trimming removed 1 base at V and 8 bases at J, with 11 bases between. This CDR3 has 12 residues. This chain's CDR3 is CAWSASTGGYTF. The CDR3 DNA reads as TGTGCCTGGAGTGCTTCAACCGGGGGCTACACCTTC.

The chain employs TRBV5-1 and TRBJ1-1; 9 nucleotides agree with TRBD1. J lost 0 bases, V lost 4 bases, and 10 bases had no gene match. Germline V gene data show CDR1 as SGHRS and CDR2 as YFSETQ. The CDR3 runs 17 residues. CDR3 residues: CASSPGQGFKLNTEAFF. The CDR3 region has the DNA TGCGCCAGCAGCCCAGGACAGGGGTTTAAATTGAACACTGAAGCTTTCTTT.

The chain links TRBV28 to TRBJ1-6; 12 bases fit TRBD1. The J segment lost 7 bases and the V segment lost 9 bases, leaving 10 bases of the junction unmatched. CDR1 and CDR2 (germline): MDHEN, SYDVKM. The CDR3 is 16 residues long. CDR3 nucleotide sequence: TGTGCCAGTAAAACTCCCGGGACAGGGGGCAATTCACCCCTCCACTTT. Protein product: CASKTPGTGGNSPLHF.